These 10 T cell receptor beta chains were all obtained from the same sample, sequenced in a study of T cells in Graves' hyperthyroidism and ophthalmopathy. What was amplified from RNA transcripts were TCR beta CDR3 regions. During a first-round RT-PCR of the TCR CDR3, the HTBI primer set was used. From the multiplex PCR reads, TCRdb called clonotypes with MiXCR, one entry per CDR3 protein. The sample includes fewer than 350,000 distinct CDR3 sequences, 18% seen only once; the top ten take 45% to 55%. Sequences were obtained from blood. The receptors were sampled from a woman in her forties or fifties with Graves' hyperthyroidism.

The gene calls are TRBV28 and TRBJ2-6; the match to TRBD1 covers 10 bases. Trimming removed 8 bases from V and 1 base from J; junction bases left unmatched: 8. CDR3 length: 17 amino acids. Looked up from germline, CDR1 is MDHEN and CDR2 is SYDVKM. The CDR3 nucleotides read TGTGCCAGCTTCGGTTGGACAGGGGGGTCTGGGGCCAACGTCCTGACTTTC. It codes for CASFGWTGGSGANVLTF.

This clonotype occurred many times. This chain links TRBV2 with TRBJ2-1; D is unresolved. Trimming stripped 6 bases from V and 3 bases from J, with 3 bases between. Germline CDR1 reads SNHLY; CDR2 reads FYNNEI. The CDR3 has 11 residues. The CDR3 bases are TGTGCCAGCAGGGGCTACAATGAGCAGTTCTTC. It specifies CASRGYNEQFF.

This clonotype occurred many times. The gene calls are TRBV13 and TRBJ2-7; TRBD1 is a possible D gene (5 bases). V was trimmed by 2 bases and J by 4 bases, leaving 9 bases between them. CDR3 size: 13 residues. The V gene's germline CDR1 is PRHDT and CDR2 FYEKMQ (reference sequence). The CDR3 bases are TGTGCCAGCAGCTTAAAGGGGTCGTACGAGCAGTACTTC. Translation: CASSLKGSYEQYF.

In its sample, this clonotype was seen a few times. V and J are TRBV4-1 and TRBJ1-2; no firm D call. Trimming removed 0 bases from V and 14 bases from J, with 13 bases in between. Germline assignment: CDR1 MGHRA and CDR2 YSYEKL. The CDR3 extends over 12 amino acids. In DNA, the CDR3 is TGCGCCAGCAGCCAAGAGGGCGGGCTTCGTACCTTC. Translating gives CASSQEGGLRTF.

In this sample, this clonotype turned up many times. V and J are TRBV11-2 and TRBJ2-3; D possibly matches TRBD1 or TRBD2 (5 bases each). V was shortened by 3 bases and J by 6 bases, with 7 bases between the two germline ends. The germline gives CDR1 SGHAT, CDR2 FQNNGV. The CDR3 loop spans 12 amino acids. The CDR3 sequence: CASSFGDDTQYF. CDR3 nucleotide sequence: TGTGCCAGCAGCTTCGGGGACGATACGCAGTATTTT.

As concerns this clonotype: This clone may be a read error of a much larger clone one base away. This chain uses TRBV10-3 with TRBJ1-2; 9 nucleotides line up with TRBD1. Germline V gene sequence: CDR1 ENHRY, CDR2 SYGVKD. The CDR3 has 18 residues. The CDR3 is CATSEIFPGQGLRSGYTF. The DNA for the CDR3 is TGTGCCACCAGTGAAATTTTCCCGGGACAGGGTCTGCGATCTGGCTACACCTTC.

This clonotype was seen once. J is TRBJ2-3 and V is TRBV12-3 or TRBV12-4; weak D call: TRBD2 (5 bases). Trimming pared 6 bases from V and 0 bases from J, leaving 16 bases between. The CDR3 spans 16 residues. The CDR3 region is CASSHFSATSTDTQYF. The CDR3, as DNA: TGTGCCAGCAGCCATTTTAGCGCGACTAGCACAGATACGCAGTATTTT.

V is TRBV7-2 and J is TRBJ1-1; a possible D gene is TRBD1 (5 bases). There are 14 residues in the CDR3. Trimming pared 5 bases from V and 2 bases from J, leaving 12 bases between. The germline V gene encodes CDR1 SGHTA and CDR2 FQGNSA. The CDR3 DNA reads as TGTGCCAGCAGCCAAGGAGACAGTAACACTGAAGCTTTCTTT. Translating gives CASSQGDSNTEAFF. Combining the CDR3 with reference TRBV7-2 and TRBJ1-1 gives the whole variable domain GAGVSQSPSNKVTEKGKDVELRCDPISGHTALYWYRQSLGQGLEFLIYFQGNSAPDKSGLPSDRFSAERTGGSVSTLTIQRTQQEDSAVYLCASSQGDSNTEAFFGQGTRLTVV.

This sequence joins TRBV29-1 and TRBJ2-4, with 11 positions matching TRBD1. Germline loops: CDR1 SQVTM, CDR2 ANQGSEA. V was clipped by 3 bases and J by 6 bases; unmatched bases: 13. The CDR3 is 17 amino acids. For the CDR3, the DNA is TGCAGCGTTGATCCCAGCCCCGCCGGGACAGGGGGAAACATTCAGTACTTC. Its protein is CSVDPSPAGTGGNIQYF.

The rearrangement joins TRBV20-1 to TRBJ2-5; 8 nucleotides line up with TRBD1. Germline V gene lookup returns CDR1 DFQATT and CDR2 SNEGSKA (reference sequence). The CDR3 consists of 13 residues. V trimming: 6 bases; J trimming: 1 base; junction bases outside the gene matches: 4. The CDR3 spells CSAETGGQETQYF. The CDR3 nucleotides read TGCAGTGCAGAAACAGGGGGCCAAGAGACCCAGTACTTC.